One and the same sample provided the 26 T cell receptor beta chains below, sequenced in a study of blood T cell repertoires in COVID-19. TCRdb's table, derived via immunoSEQ multiplex PCR, lists solely in-frame clones and lacks some. The table lists roughly 200,000 clones, about 84% of them singletons. Specimen: peripheral blood. These receptors originate from a woman aged 80 or over with acute or convalescent COVID-19.

The chain joins TRBV7-2 to TRBJ2-5, with TRBD2 matching over 9 bases. In germline, CDR1 is SGHTA, CDR2 FQGNSA. V lost 1 base, J lost 2 bases, and 5 bases stayed unmatched. This CDR3 comprises 16 residues. CDR3 bases: TGTGCCAGCAGCTTAGTTGCAGCGGGGGGTCAAGAGACCCAGTACTTC. Protein: CASSLVAAGGQETQYF.

V gene TRBV3-1 (or the pseudogene TRBV3-2) combines with J gene TRBJ2-7, with 11 bases lining up with TRBD2. This CDR3 is 16 amino acids long. V gave up 0 bases and J gave up 5 bases; unmatched junction bases: 6. From germline, CDR1 is LGHDT and CDR2 YNNKEL (reference sequence). This CDR3 reads CASSQDIAGGLHEQYF. The CDR3 DNA sequence: TGTGCCAGCAGCCAAGATATAGCGGGGGGGCTTCACGAGCAGTACTTC.

This clone appeared many times. The gene calls are TRBV5-1 and TRBJ2-2; TRBD2 is a possible D gene (6 bases). Germline CDR1 SGHRS, CDR2 YFSETQ. V lost 3 bases and J lost 2, with 11 bases in between. The length of the CDR3 is 15 residues. The CDR3 here is CASSWGDRNTGELFF. CDR3 bases: TGCGCCAGCAGCTGGGGGGATAGAAACACCGGGGAGCTGTTTTTT.

There are a few counts of this clone. The rearrangement links TRBV19 to TRBJ1-4; 7 bases map to TRBD1. Unmatched junction bases numbered 5, after V lost 6 bases and J lost 4 bases. Germline assignment: CDR1 LNHDA and CDR2 SQIVND (reference sequence). CDR3 length: 14 residues. DNA of the CDR3: TGTGCCAGTAGAAGGGACAGATATAATGAAAAACTGTTTTTT. It translates to CASRRDRYNEKLFF.

The gene calls are TRBV19 and TRBJ2-1; TRBD2 matches at 11 bases. Germline CDR1 LNHDA, CDR2 SQIVND (reference sequence). This CDR3 has 16 amino acids. V gave up 1 base and J gave up 10 bases; unmatched junction bases: 9. For the CDR3, the DNA is TGTGCCAGTAGTATAGGCTCGCTAGCGGGAGGAGGGGAGCAGTTCTTC. It translates to CASSIGSLAGGGEQFF.

This clone was detected a few times. The chain combines TRBV5-1 with TRBJ1-3, with a weak D call TRBD1 (6 bases). The CDR3 loop spans 15 amino acids. V lost 4 bases and J 1 base, leaving 12 bases between the germline ends. CDR1 and CDR2 from the germline V gene are SGHRS and YFSETQ. Here the CDR3 reads CASSVSQGSGNTIYF. DNA of the CDR3: TGCGCCAGCAGCGTATCGCAGGGGTCTGGAAACACCATATATTTT.

The V call is TRBV6-6, the J call TRBJ2-5, with a possible D match to TRBD2 (5 bases). The germline V gene has CDR1 MNHNY and CDR2 SVGAGI (reference sequence). The CDR3 has 14 residues. Between the trimmed V and J ends, which lost 0 bases and 2 bases, there was a span of 7 bases. The CDR3 sequence is CASSYSRGQETQYF. CDR3 DNA sequence: TGTGCCAGCAGTTACTCTCGGGGACAAGAGACCCAGTACTTC.

J is TRBJ2-1 and V is TRBV7-2, with TRBD2 matching 9 bases. V gave up 5 bases and J gave up 2 bases; unmatched junction bases: 4. The CDR3 has 15 amino acids. The germline CDR1 and CDR2 sequences are SGHTA and FQGNSA. CDR3 protein: CASSETSGTYNEQFF. The CDR3 DNA reads TGTGCCAGCAGCGAGACTAGCGGCACCTACAATGAGCAGTTCTTC.

J is TRBJ1-2 and V is TRBV3-1 (or the pseudogene TRBV3-2); a possible D gene is TRBD1 (6 bases). Trimming cost V 1 base and J 8 bases, with 14 bases left between them. CDR3 length: 14 residues. Per germline, CDR1 LGHDT and CDR2 YNNKEL (reference sequence). CDR3 region: CASSQVNRVYGYTF. The CDR3 nucleotides are TGTGCCAGCAGCCAAGTCAACAGGGTATACGGCTACACCTTC.

V gene TRBV29-1 combines with J gene TRBJ1-2, with TRBD1 matching 7 bases. CDR3 length: 11 residues. The trim removed 7 bases at V and 6 bases at J, leaving 5 bases unmatched. Germline assignment: CDR1 SQVTM and CDR2 ANQGSEA. As DNA, the CDR3 is TGCAGCGCCGGGACAGCAAATGGCTACACCTTC. Translation: CSAGTANGYTF.

The rearrangement uses TRBV5-1 and TRBJ1-2; 7 nucleotides match TRBD1. The CDR3 spans 16 residues. Unmatched junction bases numbered 10, after V lost 1 base and J lost 4 bases. Germline lookup yields CDR1 SGHRS and CDR2 YFSETQ. Here the CDR3 reads CASSLSETGRIYGYTF. Here the CDR3 DNA reads TGCGCCAGCAGCTTGTCGGAGACAGGGAGAATCTATGGCTACACCTTC.

This clone turned up a few times. The rearrangement links TRBV6-5 to TRBJ1-1; TRBD1 agrees at 8 bases. The junction had 4 bases not matched to a gene; V was cut back by 6 bases and J by 4 bases. CDR1 and CDR2 (germline): MNHEY, SVGAGI. The CDR3 has 13 amino acids. CDR3 sequence: CASRAGTGTEAFF. In nucleotides, the CDR3 is TGTGCCAGCAGGGCCGGGACAGGCACTGAAGCTTTCTTT.

The J gene is TRBJ2-5, the V gene TRBV3-1 (or the pseudogene TRBV3-2); 15 nucleotides align to TRBD2. J was trimmed by 4 bases and V by 1 base; bases with no gene match: 4. Germline-derived CDR1 and CDR2 are LGHDT and YNNKEL (reference sequence). The CDR3 extends over 17 amino acids. This CDR3 is CASSQGTSGGAGETQYF. In DNA form, the CDR3 reads TGTGCCAGCAGCCAAGGGACTAGCGGGGGGGCAGGAGAGACCCAGTACTTC.

The chain is built from TRBV28 and TRBJ1-5, with D possibly matching TRBD1 (6 bases). The CDR3 is 15 residues long. Germline V gene data show CDR1 as MDHEN and CDR2 as SYDVKM. V shed 3 bases and J shed 9 bases, with 18 bases lying between them. The chain's CDR3 is CASSFYGRGLAPQHF. Written as DNA, the CDR3 is TGTGCCAGCAGTTTTTACGGCAGGGGTCTTGCGCCCCAGCATTTT. The variable domain in full, with the rest retrieved from reference TRBV28 and TRBJ1-5, is DVKVTQSSRYLVKRTGEKVFLECVQDMDHENMFWYRQDPGLGLRLIYFSYDVKMKEKGDIPEGYSVSREKKERFSLILESASTNQTSMYLCASSFYGRGLAPQHFGDGTRLSIL.

This clone is a singleton in its sample. The chain employs TRBV3-1 (or the pseudogene TRBV3-2) and TRBJ2-1, with D possibly matching TRBD2 (6 bases). Germline CDR1 reads LGHDT; CDR2 reads YNNKEL (reference sequence). This CDR3 is 14 amino acids long. V shed 4 bases and J shed 9 bases, with 16 bases lying between them. CDR3 nucleotides: TGTGCCAGCAGCCCCCCGCAAGGGAGGAGTGAGCAGTTCTTC. Its protein product is CASSPPQGRSEQFF.

The rearrangement links TRBV18 to TRBJ2-7, with a weak D call TRBD1 (5 bases). Germline CDR1 is KGHSH and CDR2 is LQKENI. The CDR3 consists of 12 residues. V was trimmed by 3 bases and J by 6 bases, leaving 9 bases between them. Written as DNA, the CDR3 is TGTGCCAGCTCACCGGATAGGGGCGAGCAGTACTTC. Its translation: CASSPDRGEQYF.

The chain uses TRBV5-4 and TRBJ2-7; 13 bases are a match to TRBD2. The length of the CDR3 is 16 residues. The germline gives CDR1 SGHNT, CDR2 YYREEE (reference sequence). J gave up 5 bases and V 5 bases, and 10 bases lay outside the gene matches. In nucleotides, the CDR3 is TGTGCCAGCAGTCGGACTAGCGGGGGCTCGCCCCACGAGCAGTACTTC. Its translation is CASSRTSGGSPHEQYF.

The chain combines TRBV28 with TRBJ2-7, with 7 bases fitting TRBD1. J gave up 6 bases and V 5 bases, and 10 bases lay outside the gene matches. The CDR3 loop spans 14 amino acids. The germline V gene encodes CDR1 MDHEN and CDR2 SYDVKM. The CDR3 nucleotides are TGTGCCAGCAGTGAGGGGACAGTTGTAAGCGAGCAGTACTTC. Translation gives CASSEGTVVSEQYF. Based on the CDR3 plus reference TRBV28 and TRBJ2-7, the full variable domain is DVKVTQSSRYLVKRTGEKVFLECVQDMDHENMFWYRQDPGLGLRLIYFSYDVKMKEKGDIPEGYSVSREKKERFSLILESASTNQTSMYLCASSEGTVVSEQYFGPGTRLTVT.

This chain uses TRBV5-1 with TRBJ1-4; D remains unclear. Germline V gives CDR1 SGHRS, CDR2 YFSETQ. V lost 0 bases, J lost 8 bases, and 14 bases lay in between. The CDR3 loop spans 15 amino acids. The CDR3 protein is CASSLAGKPQEKLFF. The CDR3 DNA sequence: TGCGCCAGCAGCTTGGCCGGGAAGCCCCAAGAAAAACTGTTTTTT.

V is TRBV7-8 and J is TRBJ2-4, with 12 nucleotides matching TRBD2. The ends lost 5 bases at V and 0 bases at J; junction bases unmatched: 14. The CDR3 has 20 amino acids. From germline, CDR1 is SGHVS and CDR2 FQNEAQ. The CDR3 sequence: CASSLLIRASGRVAKNIQYF. CDR3 DNA: TGTGCCAGCAGCCTACTTATACGGGCTAGCGGGAGGGTAGCCAAAAACATTCAGTACTTC.

This rearrangement joins TRBV5-1 to TRBJ1-1; D call uncertain. In germline, CDR1 is SGHRS, CDR2 YFSETQ. The CDR3 length is 14 residues. Trimming shortened V by 0 bases and J by 4 bases, and 10 bases separated the two germline ends. This chain's CDR3 is CASSLAVRGTEAFF. The CDR3 DNA sequence: TGCGCCAGCAGCTTGGCTGTCCGGGGCACTGAAGCTTTCTTT.

A few counts support this clone. V and J are TRBV2 and TRBJ1-4; D unresolved. The CDR3 runs 16 residues. CDR1 SNHLY and CDR2 FYNNEI come from the germline V gene. Trimming removed 6 bases from V and 8 bases from J, with 22 bases in between. The CDR3 nucleotides read TGTGCCAGCAGCGCTGGAGGCCGAGTGAGTCGGGAAAAACTGTTTTTT. This encodes CASSAGGRVSREKLFF.

In nucleotides, the CDR3 is TGTGCCAGCAGCGCGACAGGGGGCGTGGGTGAAGCTTTCTTT. Translating gives CASSATGGVGEAFF. The V call is TRBV9, the J call TRBJ1-1, with 10 bases identical to TRBD1. Germline lookup yields CDR1 SGDLS and CDR2 YYNGEE. Germline trimming cut 3 bases from V and 7 bases from J; bases unmatched to any gene: 6. The CDR3 extends over 14 amino acids.

This clone appeared a few times. The V gene is TRBV5-1, the J gene TRBJ2-7; 13 positions match TRBD2. V lost 2 bases to trimming and J lost 4 bases; unmatched junction nucleotides: 6. The CDR3 totals 16 residues. Germline assignment: CDR1 SGHRS and CDR2 YFSETQ. As DNA, the CDR3 is TGCGCCAGCAGCTTCACTAGCGGGAGGGCCTTATACGAGCAGTACTTC. Its protein is CASSFTSGRALYEQYF. Complete variable domain (other parts from reference TRBV5-1 and TRBJ2-7): KAGVTQTPRYLIKTRGQQVTLSCSPISGHRSVSWYQQTPGQGLQFLFEYFSETQRNKGNFPGRFSGRQFSNSRSEMNVSTLELGDSALYLCASSFTSGRALYEQYFGPGTRLTVT.

The CDR3, as DNA: TGTGCCATCAGGAGCGTTTCCTACAATGAGCAGTTCTTC. Translation: CAIRSVSYNEQFF. V and J are TRBV10-3 and TRBJ2-1; D is uncertain. This CDR3 spans 13 amino acids. The ends were cut back, 6 bases at V and 1 base at J, with 7 bases in the middle. CDR1 and CDR2 from the germline V gene are ENHRY and SYGVKD.

Only a few counts were recorded for this clone. The J gene is TRBJ1-5, the V gene TRBV6-1; 9 positions agree with TRBD1. This CDR3 contains 12 residues. V shed 2 bases and J 15 bases; nucleotides not matched to a gene: 5. The germline V gene encodes CDR1 MNHNS and CDR2 SASEGT. The CDR3: CASSEIGQGRHF. CDR3 DNA sequence: TGTGCCAGCAGTGAAATTGGACAGGGGCGGCATTTT.